These T cell receptor beta chains were read from a single sample in a study of T-cell reconstitution after alpha-beta-depleted transplantation in children. TCRdb called the PCR reads again in MiXCR, with one record for every CDR3 protein. The table records fewer than 350,000 distinct CDR3 sequences, nearly 8% of them present only once. Source: peripheral blood, taken 360 days after TCRalphabeta/CD19-depleted stem cell transplant. These receptors all come from a female patient between 2 and 10 years old who had a stem cell transplant for Fanconi anemia, so the T cells may come from the graft donor. Both conserved end residues are part of each CDR3. A D gene is named only where the DNA matches it firmly. Size values are once, few and many counts, or a class for expanded clones, and some rows have none.

DNA: TGTGCCAGCAGTGAGGCCTGGAAGAATCAGCCCCAGCATTTT
CDR3: CASSEAWKNQPQHF
J: TRBJ1-5
size: -
length: 14
D: -
V: TRBV2

DNA: TGCGCCAGCAGCTTGGACAGAACCTACTATGGCTACACCTTC
CDR3: CASSLDRTYYGYTF
J: TRBJ1-2
size: few
length: 14
D: -
V: TRBV5-1

DNA: TGCAGCGTTGAAGGGGGGAGCGAGACCCAGTACTTC
CDR3: CSVEGGSETQYF
J: TRBJ2-5
size: many
length: 12
D: -
V: TRBV29-1

DNA: TGCAGTGCTAGAGGTAGTGGTCCTGGAAACACCATATATTTT
CDR3: CSARGSGPGNTIYF
J: TRBJ1-3
size: many
length: 14
D: -
V: TRBV20-1

DNA: TGCAGCGTTGGACAGGGCACCGGGGAGCTGTTTTTT
CDR3: CSVGQGTGELFF
J: TRBJ2-2
size: many
length: 12
D: TRBD1
V: TRBV29-1

DNA: TGCGCCAGCAGCATCGGACAGGCCCCTGGTGGCTACACCTTC
CDR3: CASSIGQAPGGYTF
J: TRBJ1-2
size: many
length: 14
D: TRBD1
V: TRBV5-1

DNA: TGTGCCAGCAGTGATTCTGGACAGGGCCCCTCATGGGGAAACACCATATATTTT
CDR3: CASSDSGQGPSWGNTIYF
J: TRBJ1-3
size: many
length: 18
D: TRBD1
V: TRBV2

DNA: TGTGCCAGCAGCGAACCGGGACTAGCCGGGACCGGGGAGCTGTTTTTT
CDR3: CASSEPGLAGTGELFF
J: TRBJ2-2
size: many
length: 16
D: TRBD2
V: TRBV7-3

DNA: TGTGCCAGCAGTTCCGCGGGGCCCTTCCGAGGTTACAATGAGCAGTTCTTC
CDR3: CASSSAGPFRGYNEQFF
J: TRBJ2-1
size: -
length: 17
D: -
V: TRBV28

DNA: TGTGCCAGCAGTTTATACCCTAGCACAGATACGCAGTATTTT
CDR3: CASSLYPSTDTQYF
J: TRBJ2-3
size: -
length: 14
D: -
V: TRBV27

DNA: TGCAGTGCTTGGGGAACGTCCGGTGATACGCAGTATTTT
CDR3: CSAWGTSGDTQYF
J: TRBJ2-3
size: many
length: 13
D: -
V: TRBV20-1

DNA: TGTGCCAGCAGTCCCCCGGGCCTTTCCAAGAACACCGGGGAGCTGTTTTTT
CDR3: CASSPPGLSKNTGELFF
J: TRBJ2-2
size: many
length: 17
D: -
V: TRBV6-1

DNA: TGTGCCAGCAGCAGGGTAGGGATGAACACTGAAGCTTTCTTT
CDR3: CASSRVGMNTEAFF
J: TRBJ1-1
size: -
length: 14
D: -
V: TRBV27

DNA: TGTGCCAGCACCTACAGGGGGGCCAATGAGCAGTTCTTC
CDR3: CASTYRGANEQFF
J: TRBJ2-1
size: many
length: 13
D: TRBD1
V: TRBV6-2/TRBV6-3

DNA: TGTGCCAGCAGCCCAGGGCTTCTCTACAATGAGCAGTTCTTC
CDR3: CASSPGLLYNEQFF
J: TRBJ2-1
size: -
length: 14
D: -
V: TRBV4-2

DNA: TGCAGTGCTAGAGACCGCAGCGGGGGGAGGATAGATACGCAGTATTTT
CDR3: CSARDRSGGRIDTQYF
J: TRBJ2-3
size: -
length: 16
D: TRBD2
V: TRBV20-1

DNA: TGTGCCAGCAGTGTAGCTGGGACAGTCCGCAACTATGGCTACACCTTC
CDR3: CASSVAGTVRNYGYTF
J: TRBJ1-2
size: -
length: 16
D: TRBD1
V: TRBV27

DNA: TGTGCCAGCAGTGGGCTAAGGACAGGGGTTATCGGGGAGCTGTTTTTT
CDR3: CASSGLRTGVIGELFF
J: TRBJ2-2
size: -
length: 16
D: TRBD1
V: TRBV27

DNA: TGTGCCATCAGTGCCACTTCTTCTGGCAGGGGGGACTACGAGCAGTACTTC
CDR3: CAISATSSGRGDYEQYF
J: TRBJ2-7
size: few
length: 17
D: -
V: TRBV10-3

DNA: TGTGCCAGCAGCTTAATCGAGGGGGCCCGAGAGACCCAGTACTTC
CDR3: CASSLIEGARETQYF
J: TRBJ2-5
size: -
length: 15
D: TRBD1
V: TRBV7-2

DNA: TGTGCCAGCACCCCGGGCAGGGTATACACTGAAGCTTTCTTT
CDR3: CASTPGRVYTEAFF
J: TRBJ1-1
size: many
length: 14
D: -
V: TRBV12-3/TRBV12-4

DNA: TGTGCCAGCAGCCCTTCGGTAGCGGGGGGACCAATTATCTCCTACAATGAGCAGTTCTTC
CDR3: CASSPSVAGGPIISYNEQFF
J: TRBJ2-1
size: few
length: 20
D: TRBD2
V: TRBV4-2

DNA: TGCAGTGCCCAGTTGGGGCTACCGGGACGAGATACGCAGTATTTT
CDR3: CSAQLGLPGRDTQYF
J: TRBJ2-3
size: many
length: 15
D: -
V: TRBV20-1

DNA: TGCGCCAGCAGCGGGACTAGTGCAGATACGCAGTATTTT
CDR3: CASSGTSADTQYF
J: TRBJ2-3
size: many
length: 13
D: TRBD2
V: TRBV5-1

DNA: TGTGCCAGCAGTTACTCGACAATCACTGGGGCCCTACAGGGATCCACTGAAGCTTTCTTT
CDR3: CASSYSTITGALQGSTEAFF
J: TRBJ1-1
size: few
length: 20
D: -
V: TRBV6-2/TRBV6-3

DNA: TGTGCCAGCAGCTTAGAGGTTGGCAACGCCTACGAGCAGTACTTC
CDR3: CASSLEVGNAYEQYF
J: TRBJ2-7
size: many
length: 15
D: -
V: TRBV7-2

DNA: TGCGCCAGCAGATCTCTTCTAGCGGGAGGGGGGCACACAGATACGCAGTATTTT
CDR3: CASRSLLAGGGHTDTQYF
J: TRBJ2-3
size: many
length: 18
D: TRBD2
V: TRBV5-1

DNA: TGCGCCAGCAGCCAAGACAGGGATCTCGCTGAAGCTTTCTTT
CDR3: CASSQDRDLAEAFF
J: TRBJ1-1
size: many
length: 14
D: -
V: TRBV4-3

DNA: TGTGCCAGCAGTTTCTCGGACAGGGAAGTCAATGAGCAGTTCTTC
CDR3: CASSFSDREVNEQFF
J: TRBJ2-1
size: many
length: 15
D: TRBD1
V: TRBV28

DNA: TGTGCCAGCAGCCTGGGACTAGCGGGGGGCTACGAGCAGTACTTC
CDR3: CASSLGLAGGYEQYF
J: TRBJ2-7
size: many
length: 15
D: TRBD2
V: TRBV5-1

DNA: TGTGCCAGCCAGTTCTTCTCAAGGGGGCTCAGCTCCTACGAGCAGTACTTC
CDR3: CASQFFSRGLSSYEQYF
J: TRBJ2-7
size: many
length: 17
D: TRBD1
V: TRBV28

DNA: TGCGCCAGCAGCTTGGGCGCCGGGACTGGCACAGATACGCAGTATTTT
CDR3: CASSLGAGTGTDTQYF
J: TRBJ2-3
size: once
length: 16
D: -
V: TRBV5-1

DNA: TGTGCCAGCAGTTTCGCCGATAGCTGGGAGACCCAGTACTTC
CDR3: CASSFADSWETQYF
J: TRBJ2-5
size: many
length: 14
D: -
V: TRBV28

DNA: TGCAGTGCTAGCCCCGGGGGGGCCGGCTACAGTAATCTTAGCACAGATACGCAGTATTTT
CDR3: CSASPGGAGYSNLSTDTQYF
J: TRBJ2-3
size: many
length: 20
D: TRBD2
V: TRBV20-1

DNA: TGTGCCAGCAGTTTAGTTTTAGGGGGGAGGGACGGCACCGGGGAGCTGTTTTTT
CDR3: CASSLVLGGRDGTGELFF
J: TRBJ2-2
size: many
length: 18
D: -
V: TRBV12-3/TRBV12-4

DNA: TGCGCCAGCAGCTGGGACAGAGAAAATTCACCCCTCCACTTT
CDR3: CASSWDRENSPLHF
J: TRBJ1-6
size: -
length: 14
D: TRBD1
V: TRBV5-1

DNA: TGTGCCAGCAGTGGACAGGGTGACCCAGATACGCAGTATTTT
CDR3: CASSGQGDPDTQYF
J: TRBJ2-3
size: few
length: 14
D: TRBD1
V: TRBV6-1

DNA: TGCAGTGCTCCTAGGACTAGCGGGCCCACCGGGGAGCTGTTTTTT
CDR3: CSAPRTSGPTGELFF
J: TRBJ2-2
size: many
length: 15
D: TRBD2
V: TRBV20-1

DNA: TGTGCCAGCAGTGTAGACGGAACCTCCTACGAGCAGTACTTC
CDR3: CASSVDGTSYEQYF
J: TRBJ2-7
size: many
length: 14
D: -
V: TRBV2

DNA: TGTGCCAGCAGGGTTGGATTCGATTCACCCCTCCACTTT
CDR3: CASRVGFDSPLHF
J: TRBJ1-6
size: -
length: 13
D: -
V: TRBV2

DNA: TGCGCCAGCAGCTTCCAGGGCCTCTCTGGAAACACCATATATTTT
CDR3: CASSFQGLSGNTIYF
J: TRBJ1-3
size: -
length: 15
D: -
V: TRBV5-1

DNA: TGTGCCAGCAGTTTCCTCGGGATTTCCAATGAAGCTTTCTTT
CDR3: CASSFLGISNEAFF
J: TRBJ1-1
size: few
length: 14
D: -
V: TRBV28

DNA: TGCGCCAGCAGCTTGGGCAGGGCCCTTCCCTACGAGCAGTACTTC
CDR3: CASSLGRALPYEQYF
J: TRBJ2-7
size: many
length: 15
D: -
V: TRBV5-1

DNA: TGTGCCAGCAGTTATCAACATACGCAGTATTTT
CDR3: CASSYQHTQYF
J: TRBJ2-3
size: many
length: 11
D: -
V: TRBV6-5

DNA: TGTGCCAGCAGCCGAACCCAGAGAGATACGCAGTATTTT
CDR3: CASSRTQRDTQYF
J: TRBJ2-3
size: many
length: 13
D: -
V: TRBV5-6

DNA: TGTGCCACCAGTGAGCCGGGACACAGGGAGTATGGTACGCAGTATTTT
CDR3: CATSEPGHREYGTQYF
J: TRBJ2-3
size: many
length: 16
D: -
V: TRBV24-1

DNA: TGCAGTGCTAGAGTGCTGGCGGGGGCTACCTACAATGAGCAGTTCTTC
CDR3: CSARVLAGATYNEQFF
J: TRBJ2-1
size: many
length: 16
D: -
V: TRBV20-1

DNA: TGTGCCAGCAGCTCTACTAGCGGGGGGGCCATAACCAAAAACATTCAGTACTTC
CDR3: CASSSTSGGAITKNIQYF
J: TRBJ2-4
size: -
length: 18
D: TRBD2
V: TRBV7-8

DNA: TGCAGTGCCCCGACTAGCGGGTTCACAGATACGCAGTATTTT
CDR3: CSAPTSGFTDTQYF
J: TRBJ2-3
size: many
length: 14
D: TRBD2
V: TRBV20-1

DNA: TGTGCCAGCAGTTACACCCTAGCGGGGGCACACAATGAGCAGTTCTTC
CDR3: CASSYTLAGAHNEQFF
J: TRBJ2-1
size: many
length: 16
D: TRBD2
V: TRBV27